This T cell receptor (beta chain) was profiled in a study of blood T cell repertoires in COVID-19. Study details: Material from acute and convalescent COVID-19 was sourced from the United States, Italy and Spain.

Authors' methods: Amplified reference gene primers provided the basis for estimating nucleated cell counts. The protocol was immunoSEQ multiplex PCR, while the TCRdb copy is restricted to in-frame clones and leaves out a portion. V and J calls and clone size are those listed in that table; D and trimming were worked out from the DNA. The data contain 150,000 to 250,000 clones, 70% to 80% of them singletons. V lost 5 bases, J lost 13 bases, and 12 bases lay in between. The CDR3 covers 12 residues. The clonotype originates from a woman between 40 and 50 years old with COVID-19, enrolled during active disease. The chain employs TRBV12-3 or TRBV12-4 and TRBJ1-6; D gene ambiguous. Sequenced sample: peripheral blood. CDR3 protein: CASSPSGAPLHF. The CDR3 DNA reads TGTGCCAGCAGTCCAAGCGGCGCGCCCCTCCACTTT.